The 22 T cell receptor beta chains below come from one sample, sequenced in a study of cytomegalovirus exposure and HLA in healthy donors. The PCR had 60 Vbeta and 13 Jbeta primers. TCRdb keeps only in-frame clones here, not all; method: immunoSEQ multiplex PCR. In the table there are about 190,000 clones, about 77% of which are singletons. The sequenced sample consisted of PBMCs. The source is a woman younger than 45 in good health and CMV-seropositive.

V usage is TRBV11-2 and J usage is TRBJ1-2, with D unclear. This CDR3 contains 14 residues. Trimming cost V 3 bases and J 8 bases, with 16 bases left between them. Germline values: CDR1 SGHAT, CDR2 FQNNGV. This CDR3 is CASSFPNTPGGYTF. CDR3 nucleotide sequence: TGTGCCAGCAGCTTCCCCAACACGCCAGGCGGCTACACCTTC.

J is TRBJ1-1 and V is TRBV28, with D tentatively TRBD1 (6 bases). V lost 6 bases and J 8 bases, leaving 13 bases between the germline ends. Germline loops: CDR1 MDHEN, CDR2 SYDVKM. The CDR3 runs 12 residues. The CDR3 nucleotides are TGTGCCAGCAGACTACAGGGCCTCGAAGCTTTCTTT. Amino acid sequence: CASRLQGLEAFF.

The gene calls are TRBV5-1 and TRBJ1-2; D not resolved. Germline CDR1 SGHRS, CDR2 YFSETQ. The CDR3 has 15 amino acids. The germline V and J ends were trimmed by 2 bases and 2 bases, with 13 bases remaining between them. CDR3 region: CASSFSGILNYGYTF. The CDR3 region has the DNA TGCGCCAGCAGCTTTTCCGGGATTCTGAACTATGGCTACACCTTC. The full variable domain, completed using reference TRBV5-1 and TRBJ1-2, is KAGVTQTPRYLIKTRGQQVTLSCSPISGHRSVSWYQQTPGQGLQFLFEYFSETQRNKGNFPGRFSGRQFSNSRSEMNVSTLELGDSALYLCASSFSGILNYGYTFGSGTRLTVV.

Remarks on this clone: Mismatch with germline at one junction end may stem from a read error. CDR3 in amino acids: CSSSLGGGTEAFF. The CDR3 nucleotides are TGTTCCAGCAGCTTAGGGGGGGGGACTGAAGCTTTCTTT. The rearrangement uses TRBV7-9 and TRBJ1-1, with D tentatively TRBD1 (6 bases). Germline loops: CDR1 SEHNR, CDR2 FQNEAQ (reference sequence). There are 13 residues in the CDR3.

The rearrangement uses TRBV6-5 and TRBJ1-1; D is undetermined. CDR3 length: 13 amino acids. Trimming removed 10 bases from V and 4 bases from J, with 16 bases in between. Germline assignment: CDR1 MNHEY and CDR2 SVGAGI. The CDR3: CATGRGYFTEAFF. In nucleotides, the CDR3 is TGTGCCACCGGTCGGGGATATTTCACTGAAGCTTTCTTT.

The CDR3 DNA is TGTGCCAGCAGTCCTACCGGGACAGGGTTTCGAAATGAAAAACTGTTTTTT. Its protein product is CASSPTGTGFRNEKLFF. This chain joins TRBV27 and TRBJ1-4; TRBD1 aligns across 9 bases. Germline V lookup: CDR1 MNHEY, CDR2 SMNVEV (reference sequence). V was clipped by 5 bases and J by 5 bases; unmatched bases: 12. The CDR3 totals 17 residues.

This clone was recorded only once. The chain couples TRBV2 to TRBJ1-5; no firm D call. The CDR3 extends over 14 amino acids. CDR1 and CDR2 from the germline V gene are SNHLY and FYNNEI. With 11 bases removed from V and 5 bases from J, the gap between germline ends came to 19 bases. Here the CDR3 reads CAWREGSDHQPQHF. For the CDR3, the DNA is TGTGCCTGGCGGGAGGGCTCAGATCATCAGCCCCAGCATTTT. The full variable domain, rest sourced from reference TRBV2 and TRBJ1-5, is EPEVTQTPSHQVTQMGQEVILRCVPISNHLYFYWYRQILGQKVEFLVSFYNNEISEKSEIFDDQFSVERPDGSNFTLKIRSTKLEDSAMYFCAWREGSDHQPQHFGDGTRLSIL.

This rearrangement joins TRBV20-1 to TRBJ1-1; 8 nucleotides align to TRBD1. This CDR3 region has 11 residues. V lost 3 bases, J lost 10 bases, and 4 bases stayed unmatched. Germline V gene data show CDR1 as DFQATT and CDR2 as SNEGSKA (reference sequence). Written as DNA, the CDR3 is TGCAGTGCTAGCCCAGGGGGCGCAGCTTTCTTT. Protein: CSASPGGAAFF.

There are a few counts of this clone. The genes are TRBV5-8 and TRBJ1-2; perhaps TRBD1 as D (5 bases). Trimming shortened V by 0 bases and J by 4 bases, and 10 bases separated the two germline ends. Germline CDR1 is SGHTS and CDR2 is YDEGEE. CDR3 size: 14 residues. CDR3 DNA sequence: TGTGCCAGCAGCTTGGGAAAGACAGTCTATGGCTACACCTTC. Protein product: CASSLGKTVYGYTF.

This clone came up a few times. This chain links TRBV7-9 with TRBJ2-7; 10 bases match TRBD1. Germline V gene lookup returns CDR1 SEHNR and CDR2 FQNEAQ (reference sequence). J gave up 2 bases and V 5 bases, and 18 bases lay outside the gene matches. This CDR3 has 19 residues. The CDR3 reads CASSGTGTGEGLGTYEQYF. Here the CDR3 DNA reads TGTGCCAGCAGCGGAACCGGGACAGGGGAGGGTCTAGGGACCTACGAGCAGTACTTC.

This chain uses TRBV2 with TRBJ2-7; D may be TRBD1 (6 bases). Germline CDR1 and CDR2: SNHLY and FYNNEI. V was shortened by 9 bases and J by 6 bases, with 15 bases between the two germline ends. The CDR3 sequence is 12 residues long. The CDR3 spells CASQTGWGEQYF. CDR3 sequence (DNA): TGTGCCAGTCAGACAGGCTGGGGCGAGCAGTACTTC.

The gene calls are TRBV9 and TRBJ2-5; possible D gene TRBD2, 5 bases. Trimming took 4 bases from V and 5 from J, leaving 15 bases between them. The length of the CDR3 is 14 residues. Germline CDR1 and CDR2: SGDLS and YYNGEE. The CDR3 loop reads CASSLQLASETQYF. The CDR3 DNA reads TGTGCCAGCAGCCTTCAGCTAGCATCGGAGACCCAGTACTTC. Using reference TRBV9 and TRBJ2-5 for the parts outside the CDR3, the full variable domain is DSGVTQTPKHLITATGQRVTLRCSPRSGDLSVYWYQQSLDQGLQFLIQYYNGEERAKGNILERFSAQQFPDLHSELNLSSLELGDSALYFCASSLQLASETQYFGPGTRLLVL.

The V gene is TRBV6-6, the J gene TRBJ2-3; D call uncertain. Germline assignment: CDR1 MNHNY and CDR2 SVGAGI (reference sequence). This CDR3 contains 11 residues. V lost 6 bases and J lost 3, with 4 bases in between. This CDR3 is CASRETDTQYF. The CDR3 nucleotides are TGTGCCAGCAGAGAGACAGATACGCAGTATTTT.

V and J are TRBV5-1 and TRBJ2-5; D might be TRBD2 (5 bases). Trimming stripped 1 base from V and 10 bases from J, with 11 bases between. Germline assignment: CDR1 SGHRS and CDR2 YFSETQ. The CDR3 has 12 residues. The CDR3 DNA follows: TGCGCCAGCAGCTTGACCGTCGGGGACCAGTACTTC. Amino acids: CASSLTVGDQYF. Full variable domain (rest looked up from reference TRBV5-1 and TRBJ2-5): KAGVTQTPRYLIKTRGQQVTLSCSPISGHRSVSWYQQTPGQGLQFLFEYFSETQRNKGNFPGRFSGRQFSNSRSEMNVSTLELGDSALYLCASSLTVGDQYFGPGTRLLVL.

The chain employs TRBV27 and TRBJ2-2; the D is unclear. CDR3 length: 16 amino acids. V lost 4 bases to trimming and J lost 4 bases, with 16 bases between them. CDR1 and CDR2 from the germline V gene are MNHEY and SMNVEV (reference sequence). CDR3 region: CASSSRLRQGTGELFF. In DNA, the CDR3 is TGTGCCAGCAGTTCCCGACTTAGGCAAGGCACCGGGGAGCTGTTTTTT.

This clone appeared once. This rearrangement joins TRBV14 to TRBJ1-3; 12 bases agree with TRBD1. Germline V lookup: CDR1 SGHDN, CDR2 FVKESK. The CDR3 is made up of 15 amino acids. The junction had 5 bases not matched to a gene; V was cut back by 4 bases and J by 7 bases. CDR3 loop: CASSRTGTGGNTIYF. DNA of the CDR3: TGTGCCAGCAGCCGCACGGGGACAGGGGGCAACACCATATATTTT.

The V gene is TRBV6-5, the J gene TRBJ2-3, with 10 bases identical to TRBD1. CDR3 length: 15 amino acids. Germline loops: CDR1 MNHEY, CDR2 SVGAGI. V shed 2 bases, J shed 8 bases, and the junction held 7 bases outside the gene matches. CDR3 residues: CASSYLGTGEPTQYF. CDR3 DNA: TGTGCCAGCAGTTACCTAGGGACAGGGGAACCTACGCAGTATTTT.

The chain employs TRBV5-4 and TRBJ2-4; D unresolved. Germline loops: CDR1 SGHNT, CDR2 YYREEE (reference sequence). Deletions cut 3 bases from V and 8 bases from J, with 9 bases between. This CDR3 spans 12 amino acids. The CDR3 loop is CASSSAPDIQYF. The CDR3 DNA reads as TGTGCCAGCAGCTCCGCTCCGGACATTCAGTACTTC.

The chain uses TRBV10-1 and TRBJ2-1; 7 bases are a match to TRBD2. J gave up 10 bases and V 3 bases, and 15 bases lay outside the gene matches. The germline gives CDR1 WNHNN, CDR2 SYGVQD (reference sequence). CDR3 length equals 16 residues. CDR3 sequence reads: CASSERAGTTFHEQFF. In DNA form, the CDR3 reads TGCGCCAGCAGTGAAAGAGCGGGAACAACCTTCCACGAGCAGTTCTTC.

This chain joins TRBV6-6 and TRBJ1-2, with TRBD1 matching 8 bases. With 5 bases clipped from V and 8 bases from J, the junction kept 7 bases outside the gene matches. Per the germline V gene, CDR1 is MNHNY and CDR2 is SVGAGI (reference sequence). The CDR3 is made up of 13 amino acids. The CDR3 nucleotides are TGTGCCAGCAGTCCCCAGGGGGCGGGCGGCTACACCTTC. Its translation: CASSPQGAGGYTF.

As DNA, the CDR3 is TGTGCCAGCAGGTCCGGACAGGGTGGCGGCAATCAGCCCCAGCATTTT. Translated, it gives CASRSGQGGGNQPQHF. The chain links TRBV27 to TRBJ1-5; TRBD1 matches at 8 bases. Germline V gene data show CDR1 as MNHEY and CDR2 as SMNVEV (reference sequence). The CDR3 spans 16 residues. Trimming removed 6 bases from V and 2 bases from J; junction bases left unmatched: 9.

The chain uses TRBV7-2 and TRBJ2-3, with 8 bases fitting TRBD1. The V gene's germline CDR1 is SGHTA and CDR2 FQGNSA. V gave up 2 bases and J gave up 4 bases; unmatched junction bases: 14. The CDR3 totals 18 residues. The CDR3, as DNA: TGTGCCAGCAGCTTATTGTCTTGGGACAGGCGGTTCGCAGATACGCAGTATTTT. Translation: CASSLLSWDRRFADTQYF.